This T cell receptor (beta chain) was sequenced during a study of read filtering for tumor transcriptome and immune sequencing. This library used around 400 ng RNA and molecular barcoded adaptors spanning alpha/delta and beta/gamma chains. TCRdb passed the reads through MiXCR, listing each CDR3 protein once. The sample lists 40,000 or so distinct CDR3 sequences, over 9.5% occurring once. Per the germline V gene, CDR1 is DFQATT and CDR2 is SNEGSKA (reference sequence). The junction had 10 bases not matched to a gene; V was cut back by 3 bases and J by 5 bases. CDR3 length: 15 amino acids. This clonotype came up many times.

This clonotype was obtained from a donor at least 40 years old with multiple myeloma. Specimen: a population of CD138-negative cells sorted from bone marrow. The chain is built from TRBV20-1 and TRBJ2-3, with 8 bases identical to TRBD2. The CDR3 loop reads CSARARGGRGDTQYF. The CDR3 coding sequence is TGCAGTGCTAGGGCTCGGGGGGGCCGGGGAGATACGCAGTATTTT.